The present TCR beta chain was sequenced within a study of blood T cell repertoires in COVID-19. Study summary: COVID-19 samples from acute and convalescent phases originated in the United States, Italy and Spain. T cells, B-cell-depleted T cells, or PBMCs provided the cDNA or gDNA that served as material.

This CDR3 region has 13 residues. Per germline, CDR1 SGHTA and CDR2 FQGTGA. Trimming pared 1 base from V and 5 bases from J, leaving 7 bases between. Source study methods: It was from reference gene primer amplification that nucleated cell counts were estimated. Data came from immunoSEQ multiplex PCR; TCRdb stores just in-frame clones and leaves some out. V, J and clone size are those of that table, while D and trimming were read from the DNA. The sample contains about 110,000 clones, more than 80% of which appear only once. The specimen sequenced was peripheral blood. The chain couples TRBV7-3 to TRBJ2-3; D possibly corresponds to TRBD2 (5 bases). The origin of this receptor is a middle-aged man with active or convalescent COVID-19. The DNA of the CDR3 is TGTGCCAGCAGCTTAAATGGGAGAGATACGCAGTATTTT. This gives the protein CASSLNGRDTQYF.